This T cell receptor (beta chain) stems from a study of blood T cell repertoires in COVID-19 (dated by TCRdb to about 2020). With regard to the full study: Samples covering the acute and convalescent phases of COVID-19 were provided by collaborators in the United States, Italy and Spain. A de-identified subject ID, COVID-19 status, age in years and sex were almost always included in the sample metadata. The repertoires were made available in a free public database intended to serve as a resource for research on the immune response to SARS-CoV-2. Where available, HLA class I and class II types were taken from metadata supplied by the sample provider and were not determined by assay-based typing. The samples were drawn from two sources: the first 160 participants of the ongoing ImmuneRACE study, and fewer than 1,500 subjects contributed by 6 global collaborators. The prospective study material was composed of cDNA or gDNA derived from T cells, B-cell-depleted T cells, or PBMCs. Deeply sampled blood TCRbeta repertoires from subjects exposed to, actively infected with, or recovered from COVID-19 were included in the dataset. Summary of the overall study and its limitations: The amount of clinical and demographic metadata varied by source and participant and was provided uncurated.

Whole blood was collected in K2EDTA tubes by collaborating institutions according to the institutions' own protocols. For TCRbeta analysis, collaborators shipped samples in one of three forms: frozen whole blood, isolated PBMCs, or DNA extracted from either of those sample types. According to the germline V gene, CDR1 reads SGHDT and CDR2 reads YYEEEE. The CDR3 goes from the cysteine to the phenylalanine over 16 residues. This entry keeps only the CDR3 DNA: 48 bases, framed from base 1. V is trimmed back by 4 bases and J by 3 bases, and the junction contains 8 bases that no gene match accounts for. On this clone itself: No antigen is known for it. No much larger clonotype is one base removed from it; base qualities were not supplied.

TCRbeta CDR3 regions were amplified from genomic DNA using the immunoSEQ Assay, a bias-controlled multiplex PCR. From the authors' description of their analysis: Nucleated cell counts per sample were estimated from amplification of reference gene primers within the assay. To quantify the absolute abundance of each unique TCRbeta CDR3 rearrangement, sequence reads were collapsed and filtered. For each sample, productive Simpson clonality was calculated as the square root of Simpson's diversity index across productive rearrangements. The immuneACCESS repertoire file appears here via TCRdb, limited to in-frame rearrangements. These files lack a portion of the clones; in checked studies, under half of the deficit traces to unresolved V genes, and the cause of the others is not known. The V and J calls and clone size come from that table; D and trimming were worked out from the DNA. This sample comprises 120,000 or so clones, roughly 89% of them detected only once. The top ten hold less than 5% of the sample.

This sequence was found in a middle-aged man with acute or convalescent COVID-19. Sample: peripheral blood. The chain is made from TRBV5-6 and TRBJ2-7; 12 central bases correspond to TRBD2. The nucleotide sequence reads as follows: TGTGCCAGCAGCCCCACTAGGACTAGCGGGAACTACGAGCAGTACTTC. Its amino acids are CASSPTRTSGNYEQYF.